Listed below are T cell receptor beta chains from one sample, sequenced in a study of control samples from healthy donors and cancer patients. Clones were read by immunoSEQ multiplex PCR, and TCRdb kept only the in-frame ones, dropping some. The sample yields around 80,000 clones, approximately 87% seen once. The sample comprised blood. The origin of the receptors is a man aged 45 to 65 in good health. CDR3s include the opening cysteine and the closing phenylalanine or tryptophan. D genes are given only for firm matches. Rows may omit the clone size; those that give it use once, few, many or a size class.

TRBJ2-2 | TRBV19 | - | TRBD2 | TGTGCCAGTAGTATACTAGCGGGAGCCGGGGAGCTGTTTTTT | CASSILAGAGELFF
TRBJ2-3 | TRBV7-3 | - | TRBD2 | TGTGCCAGCAGTCCGGGACTAGCGGAGAGCACAGATACGCAGTATTTT | CASSPGLAESTDTQYF
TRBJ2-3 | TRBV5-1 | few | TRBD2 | TGCGCCAGCAGCTTAGGGACTAGCGGAGGGGAAGATACGCAGTATTTT | CASSLGTSGGEDTQYF
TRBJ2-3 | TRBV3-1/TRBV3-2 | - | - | TGTGCCAGCAGCCGGGCTAGAGGGGATACGCAGTATTTT | CASSRARGDTQYF
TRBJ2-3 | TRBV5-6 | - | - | TGTGCCAGCAGCTTGCGGACTAGCTGGGTGGGACAGACATCAGATACGCAGTATTTT | CASSLRTSWVGQTSDTQYF
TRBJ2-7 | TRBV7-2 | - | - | TGTGCCAGCAGCCAGGGGTTGGGGACTGCATACGAGCAGTACTTC | CASSQGLGTAYEQYF
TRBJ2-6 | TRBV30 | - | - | TGTGCCTGGAGTGAAGGTACTGGGGCCAACGTCCTGACTTTC | CAWSEGTGANVLTF
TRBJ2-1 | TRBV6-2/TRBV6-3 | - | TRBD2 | TGTGCCAGCAGTTCTCGGACTAGTGAGAAGTTCTTC | CASSSRTSEKFF
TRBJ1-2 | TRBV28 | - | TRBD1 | TGTGCCAGCAGTTTGACAGGGAATCGCCGCTATGGCTACACCTTC | CASSLTGNRRYGYTF
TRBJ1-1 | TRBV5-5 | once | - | TGTGCCAGCAGCTTAAACGGAGCTTTCTTT | CASSLNGAFF
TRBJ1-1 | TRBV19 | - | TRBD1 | TGTGCCAGTAGCCCGCCGGGACAGGCATCTGAAGCTTTCTTT | CASSPPGQASEAFF
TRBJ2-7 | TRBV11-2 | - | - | TGTGCCAGCAGCTTAGTTGACGGCACTCCCTACGAGCAGTACTTC | CASSLVDGTPYEQYF
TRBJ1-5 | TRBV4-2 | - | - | TGTGCCAGCAGCCAATTAGGTTCCAATCAGCCCCAGCATTTT | CASSQLGSNQPQHF
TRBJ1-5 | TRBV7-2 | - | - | TGTGCCAGCAGCTTAGGAGCGGAGCAGCCCCAGCATTTT | CASSLGAEQPQHF
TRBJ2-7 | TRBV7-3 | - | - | TGTGCCAGCAGCCCCTCGACAGGTGGATGGGAGCAGTACTTC | CASSPSTGGWEQYF
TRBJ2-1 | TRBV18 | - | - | TGTGCCAGCTCACCTCATCCCATTGAGCAGTTCTTC | CASSPHPIEQFF
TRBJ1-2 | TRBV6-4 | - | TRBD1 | TGTGCCAGCAGTCCCGGACAGGGATACGGCTATGGCTACACCTTC | CASSPGQGYGYGYTF
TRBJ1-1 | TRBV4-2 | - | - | TGTGCCAGCAGCCAAGTTTCACCGGGGGACACTGAAGCTTTCTTT | CASSQVSPGDTEAFF
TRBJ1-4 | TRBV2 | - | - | TGTGCCAGCAGTGAATGGGAGAATGGGGAAAAACTGTTTTTT | CASSEWENGEKLFF
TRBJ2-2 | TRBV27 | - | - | TGTGCCAGCAGACTCAACCGAAACACCGGGGAGCTGTTTTTT | CASRLNRNTGELFF
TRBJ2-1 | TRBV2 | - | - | TGTGCCAGCGGGTTGAGTCAGTCCAACAATGAGCAGTTCTTC | CASGLSQSNNEQFF
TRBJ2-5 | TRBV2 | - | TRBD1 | TGTGCCAGCAGCCTGGGACAGGGTATCCAAGAGACCCAGTACTTC | CASSLGQGIQETQYF
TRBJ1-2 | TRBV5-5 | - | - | TGTGCCAGCAGCTTGGCAGGGGCAAGTGCGTACTATGGCTACACCTTC | CASSLAGASAYYGYTF
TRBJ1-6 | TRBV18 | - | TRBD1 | TGTGCCAGCTCACCAGGGGGACAGGGGAATTCACCCCTCCACTTT | CASSPGGQGNSPLHF
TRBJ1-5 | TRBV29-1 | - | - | TGCAGCGTTGAAGAGGGGGCAGGGCAGCCCCAGCATTTT | CSVEEGAGQPQHF
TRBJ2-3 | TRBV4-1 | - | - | TGCGCCAGCAGCCAAGATTCGGGGACCACAGATACGCAGTATTTT | CASSQDSGTTDTQYF
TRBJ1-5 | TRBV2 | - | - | TGTGCCTCAAACACGGGAGGGTTGGTCCAGCCCCAGCATTTT | CASNTGGLVQPQHF
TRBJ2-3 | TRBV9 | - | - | TGTGCCAGCAGCGCCCAACTGAAGAGCACAGATACGCAGTATTTT | CASSAQLKSTDTQYF
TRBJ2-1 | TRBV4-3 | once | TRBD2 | TGCGCCAGCAGCCAAGAGGGGACTAGCGGGAGTTCTCTCATTTTCGATGAGCAGTTCTTC | CASSQEGTSGSSLIFDEQFF
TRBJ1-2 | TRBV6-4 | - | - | TGTGCCAGCAGTGATGACACGGGGAGTGGCTACACCTTC | CASSDDTGSGYTF
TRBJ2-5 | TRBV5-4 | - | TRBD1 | TGTGCCAGCAGCTCCCGACAGGGGGCGGGAGAGACCCAGTACTTC | CASSSRQGAGETQYF
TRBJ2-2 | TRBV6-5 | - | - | TGTGCCACCAAAAGAACAAGGGATGCCGGGGAGCTGTTTTTT | CATKRTRDAGELFF
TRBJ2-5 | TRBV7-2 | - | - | TGTGCCAGCAGCTTAGTTTATCAGGGTGGAGAGACCCAGTACTTC | CASSLVYQGGETQYF
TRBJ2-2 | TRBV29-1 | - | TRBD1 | TGCAGCGTTAGGATAGCCGGGACAGGGGATACCGGGGAGCTGTTTTTT | CSVRIAGTGDTGELFF
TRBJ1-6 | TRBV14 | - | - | TGTGCCAGCAGCCAAGAATATAAGGGTTCACCCCTCCACTTT | CASSQEYKGSPLHF
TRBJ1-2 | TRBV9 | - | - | TGTGCCAGCAGCGCGCGAAAAGGACGCGAGGATGGCTACACCTTC | CASSARKGREDGYTF
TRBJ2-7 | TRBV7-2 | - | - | TGTGCCAGCAGCTTGTTTATACTAGAGTCCTACGAGCAGTACTTC | CASSLFILESYEQYF
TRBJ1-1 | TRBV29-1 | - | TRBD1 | TGCAGCGTTGACCCGACAGGGGGCATGAACACTGAAGCTTTCTTT | CSVDPTGGMNTEAFF
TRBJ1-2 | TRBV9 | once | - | TGTGCCAGCAGCGTAGAGATGGGGAGTGGCTACACCTTC | CASSVEMGSGYTF
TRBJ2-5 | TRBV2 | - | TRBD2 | TGTGCCAGCAGTTACCGTAGCGGGAGGGGCGAGACCCAGTACTTC | CASSYRSGRGETQYF
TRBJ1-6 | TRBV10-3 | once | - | TGTGCCATCAGCGACGGATTACAGGGTTTCTCACCCCTCCACTTT | CAISDGLQGFSPLHF
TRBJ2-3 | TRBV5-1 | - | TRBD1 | TGCGCCAGCAGCTTGGACGTTTCAGGGGGTATGGCAGATACGCAGTATTTT | CASSLDVSGGMADTQYF
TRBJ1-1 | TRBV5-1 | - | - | TGCGCCAGCAGCTTGGAGGCAGGGAGGGAAGCTTTCTTT | CASSLEAGREAFF
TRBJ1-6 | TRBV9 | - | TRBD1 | TGTGCCAGCAACCGGGACAGGGCAAATTCACCCCTCCACTTT | CASNRDRANSPLHF
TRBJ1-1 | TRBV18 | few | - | TGTGCCAGCTCACCACCGGACTCCCGACGGGACACTGAAGCTTTCTTT | CASSPPDSRRDTEAFF
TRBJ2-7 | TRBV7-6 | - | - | TGTGCCAGCAGCTTGCAGGCCACAGGGTTAGTATCCTACGAGCAGTACTTC | CASSLQATGLVSYEQYF
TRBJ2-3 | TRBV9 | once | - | TGTGCCAGCAGCGTAGAGGGAAGCACGCAGTATTTT | CASSVEGSTQYF
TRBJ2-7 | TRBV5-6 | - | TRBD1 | TGTGCCAGCAGCGCCGGGACAGGGACCTACGAGCAGTACTTC | CASSAGTGTYEQYF
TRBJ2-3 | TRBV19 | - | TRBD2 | TGTGCCAGTAGTCCTAGCGGGGGTAAAGGGGATACGCAGTATTTT | CASSPSGGKGDTQYF
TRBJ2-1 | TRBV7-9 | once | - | TGTGCCAGCAGCTTTGACAATGAGCAGTTCTTC | CASSFDNEQFF